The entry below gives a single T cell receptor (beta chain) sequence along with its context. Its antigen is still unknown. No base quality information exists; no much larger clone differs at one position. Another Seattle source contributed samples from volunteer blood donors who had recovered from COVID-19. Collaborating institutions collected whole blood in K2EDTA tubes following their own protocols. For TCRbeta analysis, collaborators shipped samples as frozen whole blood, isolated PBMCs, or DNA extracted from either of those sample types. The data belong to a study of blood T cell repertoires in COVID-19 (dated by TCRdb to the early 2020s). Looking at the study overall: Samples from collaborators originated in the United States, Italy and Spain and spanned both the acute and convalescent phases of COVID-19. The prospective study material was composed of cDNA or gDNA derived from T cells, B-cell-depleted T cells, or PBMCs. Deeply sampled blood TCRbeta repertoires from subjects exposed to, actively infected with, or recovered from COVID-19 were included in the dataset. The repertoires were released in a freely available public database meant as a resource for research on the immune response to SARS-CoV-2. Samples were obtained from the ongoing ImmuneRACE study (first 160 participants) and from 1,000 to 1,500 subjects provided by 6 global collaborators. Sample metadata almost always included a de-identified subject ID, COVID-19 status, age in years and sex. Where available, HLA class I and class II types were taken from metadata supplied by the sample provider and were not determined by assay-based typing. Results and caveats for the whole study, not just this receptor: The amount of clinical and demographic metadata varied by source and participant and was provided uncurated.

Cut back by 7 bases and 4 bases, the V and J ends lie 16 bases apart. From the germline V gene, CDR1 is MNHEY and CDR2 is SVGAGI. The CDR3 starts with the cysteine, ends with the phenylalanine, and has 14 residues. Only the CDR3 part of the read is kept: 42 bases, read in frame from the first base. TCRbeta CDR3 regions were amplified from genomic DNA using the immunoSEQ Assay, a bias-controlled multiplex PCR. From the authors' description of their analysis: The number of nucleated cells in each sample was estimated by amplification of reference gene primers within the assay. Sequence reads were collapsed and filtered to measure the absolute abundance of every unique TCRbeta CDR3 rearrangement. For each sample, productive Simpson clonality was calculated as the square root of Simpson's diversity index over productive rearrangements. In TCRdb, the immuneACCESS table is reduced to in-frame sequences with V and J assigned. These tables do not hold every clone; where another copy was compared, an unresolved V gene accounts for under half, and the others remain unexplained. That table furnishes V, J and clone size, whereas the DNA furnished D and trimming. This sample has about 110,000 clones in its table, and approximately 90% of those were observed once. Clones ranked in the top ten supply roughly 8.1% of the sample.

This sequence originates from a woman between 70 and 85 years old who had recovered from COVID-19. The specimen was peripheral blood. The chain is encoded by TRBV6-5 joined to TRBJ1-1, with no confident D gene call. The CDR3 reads CASTTRGEGTEAFF. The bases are TGTGCCAGCACCACCCGGGGTGAGGGCACTGAAGCTTTCTTT.